Listed below are T cell receptor beta chains from one sample, sequenced in a study of control samples from healthy donors and cancer patients. Sequenced by immunoSEQ multiplex PCR; TCRdb stores in-frame clones only, minus some. The sample has around 180,000 clones, about 91% seen once. The material sequenced was blood. These receptors were collected from a woman in her twenties or thirties in good health. Both conserved end residues are part of each CDR3. Each record gives: clone size, V gene, J gene, D gene, CDR3 protein, CDR3 DNA. D genes are given only for firm matches. The size field is filled for only some rows; it gives once, few, many or a size class.

clone_size: .; v_call: TRBV19; j_call: TRBJ2-3; d_call: .; cdr3_aa: CASSPADTDTQYF; cdr3_nt: TGTGCCAGTAGTCCCGCGGACACAGATACGCAGTATTTT
clone_size: .; v_call: TRBV6-2/TRBV6-3; j_call: TRBJ2-3; d_call: TRBD2; cdr3_aa: CASSYHGLAGDFTDTQYF; cdr3_nt: TGTGCCAGCAGTTACCATGGACTAGCGGGGGACTTCACAGATACGCAGTATTTT
clone_size: .; v_call: TRBV6-5; j_call: TRBJ1-1; d_call: .; cdr3_aa: CASVTHLGYEAFF; cdr3_nt: TGTGCCAGCGTTACACACCTCGGCTATGAAGCTTTCTTT
clone_size: many; v_call: TRBV6-6; j_call: TRBJ1-2; d_call: .; cdr3_aa: CASSPRESYGYTF; cdr3_nt: TGTGCCAGCAGTCCCCGCGAATCTTATGGCTACACCTTC
clone_size: .; v_call: TRBV25-1; j_call: TRBJ1-2; d_call: TRBD1; cdr3_aa: CASSEALGQLYGYTF; cdr3_nt: TGTGCCAGCAGTGAAGCCTTGGGACAGCTCTATGGCTACACCTTC
clone_size: once; v_call: TRBV7-9; j_call: TRBJ1-4; d_call: .; cdr3_aa: CASSLGPTIQGGHEKLFF; cdr3_nt: TGTGCCAGCAGCTTAGGCCCGACAATCCAGGGAGGTCATGAAAAACTGTTTTTT
clone_size: .; v_call: TRBV6-1; j_call: TRBJ2-7; d_call: .; cdr3_aa: CASSEAQGRIYEQYF; cdr3_nt: TGTGCCAGCAGTGAAGCCCAGGGACGGATCTACGAGCAGTACTTC
clone_size: .; v_call: TRBV4-1; j_call: TRBJ2-1; d_call: .; cdr3_aa: CASSQEPSVGEQFF; cdr3_nt: TGCGCCAGCAGCCAAGAGCCTAGCGTGGGCGAGCAGTTCTTC
clone_size: few; v_call: TRBV5-1; j_call: TRBJ1-4; d_call: .; cdr3_aa: CASSPGRATNEKLFF; cdr3_nt: TGCGCCAGCAGCCCTGGTAGAGCAACTAATGAAAAACTGTTTTTT
clone_size: .; v_call: TRBV7-9; j_call: TRBJ1-2; d_call: .; cdr3_aa: CASSLEVTTNYGYTF; cdr3_nt: TGTGCCAGCAGCTTAGAGGTGACAACTAACTATGGCTACACCTTC
clone_size: .; v_call: TRBV2; j_call: TRBJ1-1; d_call: TRBD1; cdr3_aa: CASRAGVAGGWTEAFF; cdr3_nt: TGTGCCAGCAGGGCGGGAGTCGCAGGGGGTTGGACTGAAGCTTTCTTT
clone_size: once; v_call: TRBV2; j_call: TRBJ1-2; d_call: TRBD1; cdr3_aa: CASSEATGYGYTF; cdr3_nt: TGTGCCAGCAGTGAAGCGACAGGGTATGGCTACACCTTC
clone_size: .; v_call: TRBV14; j_call: TRBJ1-1; d_call: .; cdr3_aa: CASRQLGDTEAFF; cdr3_nt: TGTGCCAGCAGACAATTAGGGGACACTGAAGCTTTCTTT
clone_size: .; v_call: TRBV2; j_call: TRBJ2-3; d_call: TRBD2; cdr3_aa: CASSELGLEGSSTDTQYF; cdr3_nt: TGTGCCAGCAGTGAACTGGGACTAGAGGGTTCTAGCACAGATACGCAGTATTTT
clone_size: .; v_call: TRBV5-1; j_call: TRBJ1-2; d_call: .; cdr3_aa: CASSLDSAASHYGYTF; cdr3_nt: TGCGCCAGCAGCTTGGACTCGGCAGCTTCACACTATGGCTACACCTTC
clone_size: .; v_call: TRBV6-1; j_call: TRBJ2-7; d_call: .; cdr3_aa: CASSEERDLFRAERHWEQYF; cdr3_nt: TGTGCCAGCAGTGAAGAAAGGGACCTATTCCGGGCCGAAAGACACTGGGAGCAGTACTTC
clone_size: .; v_call: TRBV7-9; j_call: TRBJ1-2; d_call: .; cdr3_aa: CASTIRRPDTQFYGYTF; cdr3_nt: TGTGCCAGCACCATCCGCCGCCCGGACACCCAATTCTATGGCTACACCTTC
clone_size: once; v_call: TRBV6-1; j_call: TRBJ1-1; d_call: .; cdr3_aa: CASSEGAGLNTEAFF; cdr3_nt: TGTGCCAGCAGTGAAGGGGCAGGGCTAAACACTGAAGCTTTCTTT
clone_size: .; v_call: TRBV7-2; j_call: TRBJ2-5; d_call: TRBD2; cdr3_aa: CASSSAGGRETQYF; cdr3_nt: TGTGCCAGCAGCTCGGCGGGGGGGAGGGAGACCCAGTACTTC
clone_size: once; v_call: TRBV7-9; j_call: TRBJ1-4; d_call: .; cdr3_aa: CASSPNQGTGEKLFF; cdr3_nt: TGTGCCAGCAGCCCGAACCAGGGTACGGGGGAAAAACTGTTTTTT
clone_size: .; v_call: TRBV18; j_call: TRBJ2-2; d_call: .; cdr3_aa: CASSPGGGRTGELFF; cdr3_nt: TGTGCCAGCTCACCAGGGGGCGGACGGACCGGGGAGCTGTTTTTT
clone_size: .; v_call: TRBV6-5; j_call: TRBJ2-7; d_call: .; cdr3_aa: CASSSRGSHEQYF; cdr3_nt: TGTGCCAGCAGTTCACGGGGTAGCCACGAGCAGTACTTC
clone_size: .; v_call: TRBV2; j_call: TRBJ1-6; d_call: TRBD1; cdr3_aa: CASSRTGNNSPLHF; cdr3_nt: TGTGCCAGCAGCCGGACAGGGAATAATTCACCCCTCCACTTT
clone_size: .; v_call: TRBV4-2; j_call: TRBJ2-7; d_call: .; cdr3_aa: CASSPLGTYEQYF; cdr3_nt: TGTGCCAGCAGCCCCCTGGGGACTTACGAGCAGTACTTC
clone_size: .; v_call: TRBV27; j_call: TRBJ2-7; d_call: TRBD2; cdr3_aa: CASRWSGAGGEQYF; cdr3_nt: TGTGCCAGCAGATGGAGCGGGGCCGGGGGGGAGCAGTACTTC
clone_size: .; v_call: TRBV29-1; j_call: TRBJ1-2; d_call: .; cdr3_aa: CSVAGTVYGYTF; cdr3_nt: TGCAGCGTTGCCGGGACGGTATATGGCTACACCTTC
clone_size: .; v_call: TRBV5-6; j_call: TRBJ2-7; d_call: .; cdr3_aa: CASSSPAEQYF; cdr3_nt: TGTGCCAGCAGCTCCCCGGCCGAGCAGTACTTC
clone_size: .; v_call: TRBV4-1; j_call: TRBJ1-2; d_call: .; cdr3_aa: CASSQGHGFVIQDVGYTF; cdr3_nt: TGCGCCAGCAGCCAAGGACATGGCTTTGTCATCCAAGACGTGGGCTACACCTTC
clone_size: .; v_call: TRBV2; j_call: TRBJ2-1; d_call: TRBD1; cdr3_aa: CASSEGQYNEQFF; cdr3_nt: TGTGCCAGCAGCGAGGGACAGTACAATGAGCAGTTCTTC
clone_size: .; v_call: TRBV7-2; j_call: TRBJ2-6; d_call: .; cdr3_aa: CASSAGTLPSGANVLTF; cdr3_nt: TGTGCCAGCAGCGCCGGGACTTTGCCCTCTGGGGCCAACGTCCTGACTTTC
clone_size: .; v_call: TRBV11-2; j_call: TRBJ2-3; d_call: .; cdr3_aa: CASSPGGSLYTDTQYF; cdr3_nt: TGTGCCAGCAGCCCAGGGGGGAGTTTGTACACAGATACGCAGTATTTT
clone_size: .; v_call: TRBV3-1/TRBV3-2; j_call: TRBJ1-6; d_call: TRBD1; cdr3_aa: CASSPRQGYSPLHF; cdr3_nt: TGTGCCAGCAGCCCTCGACAGGGTTATTCACCCCTCCACTTT
clone_size: .; v_call: TRBV19; j_call: TRBJ1-2; d_call: .; cdr3_aa: CASSLRGVGYGYTF; cdr3_nt: TGTGCCAGTAGTTTAAGAGGGGTCGGGTATGGCTACACCTTC
clone_size: .; v_call: TRBV27; j_call: TRBJ2-7; d_call: .; cdr3_aa: CASSPSTTTSSYEQYF; cdr3_nt: TGTGCCAGCAGTCCCTCAACCACGACCAGCTCCTACGAGCAGTACTTC
clone_size: .; v_call: TRBV28; j_call: TRBJ1-1; d_call: .; cdr3_aa: CASSVPGQNTEAFF; cdr3_nt: TGTGCCAGCAGTGTACCGGGACAGAACACTGAAGCTTTCTTT
clone_size: few; v_call: TRBV7-9; j_call: TRBJ1-2; d_call: .; cdr3_aa: CASSAKGGNYGYTF; cdr3_nt: TGTGCCAGCAGCGCCAAGGGGGGTAACTATGGCTACACCTTC
clone_size: .; v_call: TRBV4-1; j_call: TRBJ2-2; d_call: .; cdr3_aa: CASSQVGPDTGELFF; cdr3_nt: TGCGCCAGCAGCCAAGTGGGCCCCGACACCGGGGAGCTGTTTTTT
clone_size: .; v_call: TRBV7-9; j_call: TRBJ1-2; d_call: .; cdr3_aa: CASSLERDYYGYTF; cdr3_nt: TGTGCCAGCAGCTTAGAAAGGGATTACTATGGCTACACCTTC
clone_size: .; v_call: TRBV6-1; j_call: TRBJ2-3; d_call: .; cdr3_aa: CASSESGRRTDTQYF; cdr3_nt: TGTGCCAGCAGTGAATCCGGACGCCGCACAGATACGCAGTATTTT